This TCR beta chain was sequenced in a study of cytomegalovirus exposure and HLA in healthy donors. Per the germline V gene, CDR1 is KGHSH and CDR2 is LQKENI. Trimming cost V 5 bases and J 9 bases; bases outside gene matches: 7. The CDR3 length is 13 residues. The PCR made use of 60 Vbeta and 13 Jbeta primers. TCRdb's copy holds only in-frame clones and misses some; the assay was immunoSEQ multiplex PCR. The table shows 74,000 or so clones, with over 65% occurring only once. V usage is TRBV18 and J usage is TRBJ2-1, with TRBD1 matching 7 bases. Sequencing was performed on PBMCs. The receptor comes from a man aged 45-65 years in good health and CMV-seropositive. The chain's CDR3 is CASSSGTVSEQFF. The CDR3 coding sequence is TGTGCCAGCTCATCCGGGACAGTCAGTGAGCAGTTCTTC.